What follows is one T cell receptor (beta chain) and its context. The antigen it binds to is not known. The input lacks base qualities; no much larger clone sits a single base away. This entry comes from a study of T cell responses to AZD1222 COVID-19 vaccine (dated by TCRdb to about 2021). General notes on the study: A total of over 230 trial participants underwent TCR sequencing, of whom some 210 received two doses of AZD1222 and around 25 received two doses of the MenACWY control vaccine. Enrollment into the trials was organized by age into subgroups of 18-55, 56-69 and 70-plus years, and those subgroups contained about 160, 30 and 59 TCR-sequenced participants, respectively.

CDR3 length: 16 amino acids, cysteine to phenylalanine. CDR3 DNA only is kept here, 48 bases in frame from base 1. The germline V end is reduced by 4 bases and the J end by 4 bases; junction bases left unmatched: 10. Looking up the germline V gene yields CDR1 KGHSH and CDR2 LQKENI. The CDR3 regions of human TCRbeta chains were subjected to immunosequencing. The original pipeline was this. Repertoire TCRs were checked for matches against a reference library of SARS-CoV-2-specific TCRs that had been generated using the MIRA antigen-specificity platform. Breadth meant the fraction of unique TCRs that were SARS-CoV-2-associated, whereas depth meant the fraction of total T cells that were SARS-CoV-2-associated. Using the MIRA data, each spike-specific TCR was mapped to the spike region that the TCR reacts to and placed in a CD4 or CD8 class. Log10-transformed breadth and depth values were compared by one-way ANOVA with Sidak's multiple comparisons tests. What TCRdb holds here is the immuneACCESS table cut down to in-frame rearrangements. Part of the clones is not present; checked against another copy, under half of the missing clones reflect an unresolved V gene, and the others are unexplained. V and J calls and clone size are given by that table; D and trimming were obtained from the DNA. Counted in this sample were 140,000 or so clones; approximately 89% of them appeared once. Together, the top ten hold around 1.5% of the sample.

This sample's time point label indicates: about 28 days (+/-7) after the second vaccine dose. AZD1222 recipients whose second dose came at about 4 weeks and those whose second dose came at about 12 weeks were combined into one group, since spike-specific TCR depth and breadth did not differ between the two schedules. Samples from vaccinated people were obtained from the UK trials COV001 and COV002, which included a single-blind randomized controlled phase 2/3 trial of AZD1222 (ChAdOx1 nCoV-19) in healthy adults. For TCRbeta chain sequencing, PBMC samples were collected from trial participants at day 0 and at day 28 after the second dose. What the study reported, not specific to this receptor: Vaccine-associated CD4 TCRs spanned the whole spike protein, with dominant responses in regions 160-218 and 743-854. Epitopes outside the regions mutated in the B.1.351 and B.1.1.7 variants were reportedly recognized by nearly half of the unique spike-specific TCRs. Only a handful of AZD1222 recipients were SARS-CoV-2 seropositive at baseline, limiting conclusions about previously exposed vaccinees. Because no day 14 peak-response samples were available, repertoires were characterized only after the peak T cell response. Participants were mostly white British and included more females than males, and it was suggested by the authors that clonal diversity may have been underestimated. The 56-69-year group was small, and its depth increase did not reach significance, likely because of low power. After two AZD1222 doses, spike-specific TCR breadth and depth were significantly higher than at day 0 and than in MenACWY recipients.

The TCR originated in an adult who received the AZD1222 COVID-19 vaccine. Specimen: peripheral blood, collected 28 days after the second AZD1222 dose. Rearrangement joined TRBV18 to TRBJ1-3; 7 central nucleotides agree with TRBD1. The CDR3: CASSQEGAGSGNTIYF. In nucleotide form, the sequence is TGTGCCAGCTCACAGGAGGGGGCAGGATCGGGAAACACCATATATTTT.